The clone carrying this T cell receptor (beta chain) was seen just once. The data were obtained in a study of blood T cell repertoires in COVID-19. Across the whole study: The cDNA or gDNA used as material had been derived from T cells, B-cell-depleted T cells, or PBMCs.

With 3 bases clipped from V and 8 bases from J, the junction kept 1 base outside the gene matches. The germline V gene encodes CDR1 KGHSH and CDR2 LQKENI. The CDR3 covers 13 residues. Libraries were prepared by immunoSEQ multiplex PCR; TCRdb keeps only in-frame clonotypes and omits some of them. Here the sample spans about 170,000 clones, about 87% being singletons. The TCR sequence derives from a man between 18 and 35 years old with active or convalescent COVID-19. The chain carries TRBV18 and TRBJ2-1; 10 nucleotides line up with TRBD1. Sequences were obtained from peripheral blood. CDR3 sequence (DNA): TGTGCCAGCTCACCCGGACAGGGGGATGAGCAGTTCTTC. Protein sequence: CASSPGQGDEQFF.